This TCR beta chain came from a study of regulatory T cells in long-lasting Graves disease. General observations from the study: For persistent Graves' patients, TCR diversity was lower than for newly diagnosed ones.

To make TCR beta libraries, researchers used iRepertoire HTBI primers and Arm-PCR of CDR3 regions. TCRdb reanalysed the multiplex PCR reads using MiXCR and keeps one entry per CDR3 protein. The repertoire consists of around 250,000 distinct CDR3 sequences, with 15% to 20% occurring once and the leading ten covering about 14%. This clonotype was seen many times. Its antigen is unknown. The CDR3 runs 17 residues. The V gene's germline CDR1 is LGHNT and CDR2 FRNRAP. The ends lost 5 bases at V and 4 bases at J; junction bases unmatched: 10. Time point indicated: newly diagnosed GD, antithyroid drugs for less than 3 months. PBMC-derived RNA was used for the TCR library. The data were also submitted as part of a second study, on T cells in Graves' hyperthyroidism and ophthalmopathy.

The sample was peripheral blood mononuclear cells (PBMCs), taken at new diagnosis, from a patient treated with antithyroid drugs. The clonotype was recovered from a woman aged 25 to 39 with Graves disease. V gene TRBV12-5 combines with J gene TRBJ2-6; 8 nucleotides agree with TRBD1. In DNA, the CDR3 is TGTGCTAGTGGTACGCCGGACAGGGCGGGCGGGGCCAACGTCCTGACTTTC. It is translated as CASGTPDRAGGANVLTF.